Only a few counts were recorded for the clone carrying this TCR delta chain. Its antigen is currently unknown. The data are from a study of Vδ1+ human thymocytes. Findings and caveats of the study: Thymic TRG and TRD repertoires appeared highly polyclonal, with Gaussian CDR3 length distributions.

Germline lookup yields CDR1 TSWWSYY and CDR2 QGS. The length of the CDR3 is 18 residues. V shed 4 bases and J shed 3 bases, with 24 bases lying between them. RNA was extracted from the cells and then reverse transcribed. The CDR3 regions were amplified by multiplex PCR from V-gene primers to a constant-region primer. TCRdb re-processed the multiplex PCR reads via CATT. The table has about 25,000 delta-chain clones, approximately 30% seen once; the top ten hold approximately 1.4%. Specimen: Vdelta1+ gamma-delta thymocytes from the thymus. As for subset: FACS-sorted CD3+ TCRalphabeta- TCRVdelta1+ TCRVdelta2- thymocytes. The TCR originated in a boy under three years old who had congenital heart surgery. The V gene is TRDV1, the J gene TRDJ1; tentative D call: TRDD3 (5 bases). CDR3 loop: CALGAWDGPRTGSDKLIF. The DNA of the CDR3 is TGTGCTCTTGGGGCTTGGGATGGCCCCCGTACAGGGTCCGATAAACTCATCTTT.